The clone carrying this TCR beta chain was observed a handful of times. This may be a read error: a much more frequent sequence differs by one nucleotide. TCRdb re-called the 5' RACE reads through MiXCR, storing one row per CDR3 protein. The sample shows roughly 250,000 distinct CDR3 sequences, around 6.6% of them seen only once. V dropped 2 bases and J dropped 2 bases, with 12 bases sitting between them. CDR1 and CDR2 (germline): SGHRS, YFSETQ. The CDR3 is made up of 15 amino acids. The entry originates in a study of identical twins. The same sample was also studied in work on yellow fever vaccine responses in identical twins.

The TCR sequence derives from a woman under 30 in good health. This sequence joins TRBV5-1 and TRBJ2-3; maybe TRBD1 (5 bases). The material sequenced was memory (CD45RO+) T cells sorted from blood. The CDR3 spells CASSLEDTNTDTQYF. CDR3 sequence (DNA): TGCGCCAGCAGCTTAGAGGACACCAACACAGATACGCAGTATTTT.